This T cell receptor beta chain originates from a study of CD8+ T cells in alopecia areata. Study as a whole: It was oral tofacitinib, at 5 to 10 mg twice daily, that treated patients received. The study's findings and limits: Sequencing of scalp samples also captures resident alphabeta T cells of normal skin.

RNA, once extracted, was reverse transcribed into cDNA for use as the sequencing template. Generated by immunoSEQ multiplex PCR, the TCRdb table keeps only in-frame clones and is missing some. Among roughly 250,000 clones listed, about two thirds were seen once. The CDR3 consists of 12 residues. Trimming cost V 8 bases and J 4 bases, with 13 bases left between them. The germline V gene encodes CDR1 SQVTM and CDR2 ANQGSEA. Researchers gathered lesional scalp punch biopsies and peripheral blood from patients with alopecia areata. To note about this clone: What it binds is not known.

The sample here was CD4+ T cells sorted from blood, taken at week 0. The sequence was obtained from a human donor with alopecia areata. The J gene is TRBJ2-3, the V gene TRBV29-1; no definite D call. The CDR3 loop is CSPMSSSDTQYF. As DNA, the CDR3 is TGCAGCCCTATGAGCAGCTCAGATACGCAGTATTTT.